Here is one TCR beta chain with its context. What it recognizes is unknown. Germline CDR1 is SGHAT and CDR2 is FQNNGV. Deletions cut 1 base from V and 4 bases from J, with 13 bases between. This CDR3 region has 15 residues. This specimen belongs to a study of shared clonotypes between healthy human individuals. Study as a whole: A donor's plate count was three for CD4 naive and three for CD4 memory; CD8 naive had two and CD8 memory one.

Study observations and caveats: Represented genetic and exposure-history diversity was restricted by having few donors.

Under the authors' procedure: ImmunoSEQ gave junction-only sequences without quality scores, so filtering differed. TCRdb's copy holds only in-frame clones and misses some; the assay was immunoSEQ multiplex PCR. The V and J calls and clone size were taken over from that table, and D and trimming were inferred from the DNA. Among about 1 million clones, approximately 70% were seen once, and the ten largest hold over 1.3%. The investigators split CD4+ cells into a CD45RA+ naive subset and a CD45RA-negative memory subset. The chain joins TRBV11-2 to TRBJ1-1; TRBD1 is a possible D gene (6 bases). The source material was memory CD4+ T cells sorted from blood. Subset reported: CD45RA-negative fraction. The TCR was taken from a man between 18 and 35 years old in good health. This CDR3 is CASSLGGGLGTEAFF. DNA for the CDR3: TGTGCCAGCAGCTTAGGAGGGGGTTTGGGCACTGAAGCTTTCTTT.